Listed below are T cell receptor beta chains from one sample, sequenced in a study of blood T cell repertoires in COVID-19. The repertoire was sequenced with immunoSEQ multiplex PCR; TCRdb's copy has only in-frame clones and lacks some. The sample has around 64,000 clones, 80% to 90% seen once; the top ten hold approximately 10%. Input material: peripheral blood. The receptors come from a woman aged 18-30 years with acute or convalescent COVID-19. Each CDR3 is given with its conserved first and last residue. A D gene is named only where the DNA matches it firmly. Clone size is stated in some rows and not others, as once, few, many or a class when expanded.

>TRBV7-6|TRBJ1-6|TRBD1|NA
CASSLAGTGNSPLHF
TGTGCCAGCAGCTTAGCCGGGACAGGGAATTCACCCCTCCACTTT
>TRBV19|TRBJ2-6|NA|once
CASSLLGSGANVLTF
TGTGCCTCGAGTTTACTAGGGTCTGGGGCCAACGTCCTGACTTTC
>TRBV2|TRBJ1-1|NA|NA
CASSETDTEAFF
TGTGCCAGCAGTGAGACAGACACTGAAGCTTTCTTT
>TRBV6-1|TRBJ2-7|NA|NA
CASSEGTQKGYEQYF
TGTGCCAGCAGTGAAGGGACACAGAAAGGCTACGAGCAGTACTTC
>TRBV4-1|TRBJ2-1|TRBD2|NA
CASSPPTGGYNEQFF
TGCGCCAGCAGCCCTCCGACGGGGGGCTACAATGAGCAGTTCTTC
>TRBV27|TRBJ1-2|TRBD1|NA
CASSQSTGDGVHGYTF
TGTGCCAGCAGTCAATCTACAGGGGACGGGGTTCATGGCTACACCTTC
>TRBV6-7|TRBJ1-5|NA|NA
CASSQIQGVQPQHF
TGTGCCAGCAGCCAAATACAGGGAGTACAGCCCCAGCATTTT
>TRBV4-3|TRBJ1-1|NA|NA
CASSQDHAGDTEAFF
TGCGCCAGCAGCCAAGATCACGCAGGGGACACTGAAGCTTTCTTT
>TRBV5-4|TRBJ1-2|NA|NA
CASSSVASGDYGYTF
TGTGCCAGCAGCTCAGTCGCATCAGGGGACTATGGCTACACCTTC
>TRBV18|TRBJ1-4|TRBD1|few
CASSSGQGWTNEKLFF
TGTGCCAGCTCATCGGGACAGGGCTGGACTAATGAAAAACTGTTTTTT
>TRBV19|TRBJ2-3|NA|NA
CASSNVMGRTDTQYF
TGTGCCAGTAGTAATGTGATGGGCCGCACAGATACGCAGTATTTT
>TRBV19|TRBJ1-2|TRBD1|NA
CASSIRTGGGYGYTF
TGTGCCAGTAGTATCCGGACAGGGGGAGGCTATGGCTACACCTTC
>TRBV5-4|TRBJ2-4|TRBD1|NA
CASSETGGGNIQYF
TGTGCCAGCAGCGAGACAGGGGGCGGGAACATTCAGTACTTC
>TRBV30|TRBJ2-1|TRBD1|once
CAWSVGQGLFDEQFF
TGTGCCTGGAGTGTCGGACAGGGGTTATTCGATGAGCAGTTCTTC
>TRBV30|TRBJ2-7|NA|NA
CAWSVRGFPYEQYF
TGTGCCTGGAGTGTGCGGGGATTTCCCTACGAGCAGTACTTC
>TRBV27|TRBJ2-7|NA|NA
CASSLTRGTFYEQYF
TGTGCCAGCAGTTTAACCCGGGGGACCTTCTACGAGCAGTACTTC
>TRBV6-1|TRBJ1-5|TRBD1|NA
CASSALGTAGGQPQHF
TGTGCCAGCAGTGCCCTAGGGACAGCCGGGGGTCAGCCCCAGCATTTT
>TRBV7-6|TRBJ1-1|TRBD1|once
CASSSGQANTEAFF
TGTGCCAGCAGCTCGGGACAGGCGAACACTGAAGCTTTCTTT
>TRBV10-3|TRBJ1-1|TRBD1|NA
CAIRRGQGATEAFF
TGTGCCATCCGAAGAGGACAGGGGGCCACTGAAGCTTTCTTT
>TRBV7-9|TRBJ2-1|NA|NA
CASSLSGPYNEQFF
TGTGCCAGCAGCTTATCTGGGCCCTACAATGAGCAGTTCTTC
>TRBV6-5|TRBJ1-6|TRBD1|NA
CAAGPQGLYNSPLHF
TGTGCCGCAGGACCACAGGGGCTCTATAATTCACCCCTCCACTTT
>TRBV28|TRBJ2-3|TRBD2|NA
CASMPTMGGSTDTQYF
TGTGCCAGCATGCCGACAATGGGGGGGAGCACAGATACGCAGTATTTT
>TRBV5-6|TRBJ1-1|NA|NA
CASSFRGPEAFF
TGTGCCAGCAGCTTTCGTGGGCCTGAAGCTTTCTTT
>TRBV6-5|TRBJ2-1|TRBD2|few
CASRSTSGGYNEQFF
TGTGCCAGCAGATCAACTAGCGGGGGATACAATGAGCAGTTCTTC
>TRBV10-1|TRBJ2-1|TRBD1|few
CASSADRKEQFF
TGCGCCAGCAGCGCGGACAGGAAGGAGCAGTTCTTC
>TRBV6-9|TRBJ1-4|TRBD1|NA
CASSYWPWDRMGEKLFF
TGTGCCAGCAGTTATTGGCCTTGGGACAGGATGGGAGAAAAACTGTTTTTT
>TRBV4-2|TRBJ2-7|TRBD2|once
CASSRSQQTSGYSYEQYF
TGTGCCAGCAGCCGAAGCCAACAGACTAGCGGGTACTCCTACGAGCAGTACTTC
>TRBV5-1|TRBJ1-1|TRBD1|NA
CASSFLTGTEAFF
TGCGCCAGCAGCTTCCTGACAGGGACTGAAGCTTTCTTT
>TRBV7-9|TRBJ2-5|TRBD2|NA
CASSLAPSGGETQYF
TGTGCCAGCAGCTTGGCCCCTAGCGGGGGAGAGACCCAGTACTTC
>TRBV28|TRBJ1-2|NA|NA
CASSGQPSYGYTF
TGTGCCAGCAGTGGACAGCCCTCCTATGGCTACACCTTC
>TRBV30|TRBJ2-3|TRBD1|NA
CAWSRTGERTDTQYF
TGTGCCTGGAGTAGGACAGGGGAACGCACAGATACGCAGTATTTT
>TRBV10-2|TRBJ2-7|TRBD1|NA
CASSDVGTGALEQYF
TGCGCCAGCAGTGACGTGGGGACAGGGGCTCTCGAGCAGTACTTC
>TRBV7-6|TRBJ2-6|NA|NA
CASSLGPRGASGANVLTF
TGTGCCAGCAGCTTAGGGCCACGAGGAGCCTCTGGGGCCAACGTCCTGACTTTC
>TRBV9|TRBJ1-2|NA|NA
CASSAQVRRISGYTF
TGTGCCAGCAGCGCCCAGGTGAGAAGAATCTCCGGCTACACCTTC
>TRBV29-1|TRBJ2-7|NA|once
CSVGGDTYEQYF
TGCAGCGTTGGAGGGGACACCTACGAGCAGTACTTC
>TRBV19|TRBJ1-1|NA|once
CASCLGSEAFF
TGTGCCAGTTGTCTGGGCAGTGAAGCTTTCTTT
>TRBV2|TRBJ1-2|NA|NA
CASSEGLSGGYGYTF
TGTGCCAGCAGTGAGGGTCTAAGTGGAGGGTATGGCTACACCTTC
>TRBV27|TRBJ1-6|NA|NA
CASSSTWRRASSDSPLHF
TGTGCCAGCAGTTCCACCTGGCGCAGGGCAAGTTCGGATTCACCCCTCCACTTT
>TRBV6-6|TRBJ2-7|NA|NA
CASRGGFSYEQYF
TGTGCCAGCAGGGGAGGTTTCTCCTACGAGCAGTACTTC
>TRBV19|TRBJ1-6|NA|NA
CASSIGWESPLHF
TGTGCCAGTAGTATAGGATGGGAGTCACCCCTCCACTTT
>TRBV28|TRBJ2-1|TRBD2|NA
CASSSSGASYNEQFF
TGTGCCAGCAGCAGTAGCGGGGCGTCCTACAATGAGCAGTTCTTC
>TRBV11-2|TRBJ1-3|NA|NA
CASSLGPYTIYF
TGTGCCAGCAGCTTAGGGCCTTACACCATATATTTT
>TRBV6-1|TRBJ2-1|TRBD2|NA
CASSQGTSGPEQFF
TGTGCCAGCAGTCAAGGGACTAGCGGCCCTGAGCAGTTCTTC
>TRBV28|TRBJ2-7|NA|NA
CASTEDKPSYEQYF
TGTGCCAGCACCGAGGACAAGCCTTCCTACGAGCAGTACTTC
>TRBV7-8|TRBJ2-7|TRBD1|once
CASSLSGTGVDEQYF
TGTGCCAGCAGCTTAAGCGGGACAGGGGTTGACGAGCAGTACTTC